This T cell receptor (beta chain) stems from a study of cytomegalovirus exposure and HLA in healthy donors. About the study: Among the 300 to 500 genotyped donors, approximately 81% were placed in the Caucasian-associated ancestry cluster. Study-level points and caveats: Per a later analysis, 15,000 to 20,000 TCR beta sequences showed association with HLA alleles at 0.05 false discovery rate.

Trimming pared 0 bases from V and 7 bases from J, leaving 12 bases between. This CDR3 comprises 15 residues. CDR1 and CDR2 from the germline V gene are SNHLY and FYNNEI. The PCR used 60 Vbeta and 13 Jbeta primers. Clones were sequenced by immunoSEQ multiplex PCR, and TCRdb holds only the in-frame ones, with some missing. Of about 59,000 clones in the sample, around 83% were seen once. As to this clone: What it recognizes is unknown.

The clonotype comes from a man aged 40-49 years in good health and CMV-seronegative. The V gene is TRBV2, the J gene TRBJ1-4; D remains unclear. The source material was PBMCs. The CDR3: CASSEALEGIEKLFF. DNA for the CDR3: TGTGCCAGCAGTGAAGCGCTGGAGGGAATTGAAAAACTGTTTTTT.